This T cell receptor (beta chain) was captured by sequencing in a study of T-cell reconstitution after alpha-beta-depleted transplantation in children. Ten or more counts support this clonotype. A library of TCRbeta sequences, prepared with unique molecular identifiers, was generated. TCRdb used MiXCR to reprocess the PCR reads, holding one entry per CDR3 protein. The table records just over 200,000 distinct CDR3 sequences, roughly 8.3% of them present only once. The length of the CDR3 is 14 residues. The trim removed 6 bases at V and 0 bases at J, leaving 4 bases unmatched. The material sequenced was PBMCs, mostly from graft donor cells, taken 360 days after TCRalphabeta/CD19-depleted stem cell transplant. The sequence derives from a male patient aged 2 to 10 who had a stem cell transplant for acute myeloid leukemia, so the T cells may come from the graft donor. The chain couples TRBV12-3 or TRBV12-4 to TRBJ2-7; TRBD1 matches at 8 bases. The CDR3 protein is CASSITGGSYEQYF. The DNA of the CDR3 is TGTGCCAGCAGCATCACAGGGGGCTCCTACGAGCAGTACTTC.